This T cell receptor beta chain was sequenced during a study of blood T cell repertoires in COVID-19. Looking at the study overall: The samples span acute and convalescent COVID-19 from the United States, Italy and Spain. The cDNA or gDNA used as material had been derived from T cells, B-cell-depleted T cells, or PBMCs.

Trimming left V 3 bases short and J 2 bases short, with 7 bases between. This CDR3 has 14 amino acids. Germline CDR1 is KGHSH and CDR2 is LQKENI. Profiling relied on immunoSEQ multiplex PCR, and the TCRdb table lists in-frame clones only, not all of them. The data contain approximately 210,000 clones, about 91% of them seen just once; the ten biggest clones take up 4.5% to 5.5%. The specimen sequenced was peripheral blood. This receptor was obtained from a woman aged 40-49 years with acute or convalescent COVID-19. This chain links TRBV18 with TRBJ2-2; D is ambiguous. Written as DNA, the CDR3 is TGTGCCAGCTCACCGAACAGAAACACCGGGGAGCTGTTTTTT. Protein: CASSPNRNTGELFF.